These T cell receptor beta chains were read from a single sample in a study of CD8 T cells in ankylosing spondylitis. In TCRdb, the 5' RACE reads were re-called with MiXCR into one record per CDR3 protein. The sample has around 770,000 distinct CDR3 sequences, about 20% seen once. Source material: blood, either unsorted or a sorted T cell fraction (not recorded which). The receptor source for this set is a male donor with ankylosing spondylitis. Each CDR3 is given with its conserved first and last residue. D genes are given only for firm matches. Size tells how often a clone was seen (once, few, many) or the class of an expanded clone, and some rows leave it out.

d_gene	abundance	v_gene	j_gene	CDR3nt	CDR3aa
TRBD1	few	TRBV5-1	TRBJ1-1	TGCGCCAGCAGCCCCCTGGACAGGGGTGCGTCTGAAGCTTTCTTT	CASSPLDRGASEAFF
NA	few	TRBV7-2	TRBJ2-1	TGTGCCAGCAGCTTTCTTACCCGACCAGGCAGGAGTAATGAGCAGTTCTTC	CASSFLTRPGRSNEQFF
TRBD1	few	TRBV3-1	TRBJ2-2	TGTGCCAGCAGCCGATACCGGGACAGGGGTCGGACCGGGGAGCTGTTTTTT	CASSRYRDRGRTGELFF
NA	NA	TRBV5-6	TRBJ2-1	TGTGCCAGCAGCTTGTTCCCTAGCAGGCATGAGCAGTTCTTC	CASSLFPSRHEQFF
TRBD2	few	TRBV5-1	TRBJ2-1	TGCGCCAGCAGCTTGGTTGCGAGCGGGGGATACAATGAGCAGTTCTTC	CASSLVASGGYNEQFF
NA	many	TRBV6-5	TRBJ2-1	TGTGCCAGCGGGACAACTTACAATGAGCAGTTCTTC	CASGTTYNEQFF
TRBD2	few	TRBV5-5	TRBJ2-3	TGTGCCAGCAGCCCTACGATATTACTAGCGGGGGTCACAGATACGCAGTATTTT	CASSPTILLAGVTDTQYF
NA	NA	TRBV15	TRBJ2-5	TGTGCCACCAGCAGAGGACAGGAGGTGGAGACCCAGTACTTC	CATSRGQEVETQYF
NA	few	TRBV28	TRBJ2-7	TGTGCCAGCAGTTTCTGGGGAAAGCAGAACGAGCAGTACTTC	CASSFWGKQNEQYF
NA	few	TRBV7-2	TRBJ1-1	TGTGCCAGCAGCAAAGGACTTGCCCACACTGAAGCTTTCTTT	CASSKGLAHTEAFF
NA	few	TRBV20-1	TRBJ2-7	TGCAGTGGGGGAGGGGGGAAGGGGAACGAGCAGTACTTC	CSGGGGKGNEQYF
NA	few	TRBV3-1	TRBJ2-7	TGTGCCAGCACCAAGGCAGGTCAGGCCGAGCAGTACTTC	CASTKAGQAEQYF
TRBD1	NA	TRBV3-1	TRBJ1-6	TGTGCCAGCAGCCAAATGGACAGGGATAATTCACCCCTCCACTTT	CASSQMDRDNSPLHF
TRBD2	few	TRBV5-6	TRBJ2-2	TGTGCCAGCAGCCGAGCGGGAGCCTTTACCGGGGAGCTGTTTTTT	CASSRAGAFTGELFF
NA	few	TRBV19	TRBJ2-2	TGTGCCAGTAGTCCCCAGGGATACGGGGAGCTGTTTTTT	CASSPQGYGELFF
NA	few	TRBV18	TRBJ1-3	TGTGCCAGCTCCCCCGGACCGAGCTCTGGAAACACCATATATTTT	CASSPGPSSGNTIYF
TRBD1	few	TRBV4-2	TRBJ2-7	TGTGCCAGCAGCCAAGTCGCGGGGACAGGGGTCGAGCAGTACTTC	CASSQVAGTGVEQYF
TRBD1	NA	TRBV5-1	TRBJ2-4	TGCGCCAGCAACACCGGACAGGGGATGTTAGCCAAAAACATTCAGTACTTC	CASNTGQGMLAKNIQYF
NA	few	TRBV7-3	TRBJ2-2	TGTGCCAGCAGTCCCGGGCCCCGAGGCACCGGGGAGCTGTTTTTT	CASSPGPRGTGELFF
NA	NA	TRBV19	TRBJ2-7	TGTGCCAGTAGTATTCTGGGGGCGTCCCTGGACGAGCAGTACTTC	CASSILGASLDEQYF
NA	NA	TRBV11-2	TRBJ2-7	TGTGCCAGCAGCCGCGGGGCTCAGGGCTACGAGCAGTACTTC	CASSRGAQGYEQYF
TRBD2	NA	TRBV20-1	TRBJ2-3	TGCAGTGCTAGATCATCGACTAGCGGGAGGGCAGATACGCAGTATTTT	CSARSSTSGRADTQYF
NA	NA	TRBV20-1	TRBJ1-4	TGCAGTGCTAGTTTAGGTGTTGGTGAAAAACTGTTTTTT	CSASLGVGEKLFF
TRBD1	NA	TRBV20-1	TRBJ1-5	TGCAGTGCCCTGGAGGGGGCTAGCAATCAGCCCCAGCATTTT	CSALEGASNQPQHF
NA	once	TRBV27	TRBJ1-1	TGTGCCGCCGGGGGGGCAACTGAAGCTTTCTTT	CAAGGATEAFF
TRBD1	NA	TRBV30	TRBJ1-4	TGTGCCTGGGCACAGGGGGCCGGGGATGAAAAACTGTTTTTT	CAWAQGAGDEKLFF
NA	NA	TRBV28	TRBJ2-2	TGTGCCACCACCCCCCACAGGGAGAACACCGGGGAGCTGTTTTTT	CATTPHRENTGELFF
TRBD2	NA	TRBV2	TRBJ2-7	TGTGCCACAACCGGGACTAGCGGTGACGAGCAGTACTTC	CATTGTSGDEQYF
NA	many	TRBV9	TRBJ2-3	TGTGCCAGCAGCGTAGTGGACTTAGTAGGAACCGGGGATACGCAGTATTTT	CASSVVDLVGTGDTQYF
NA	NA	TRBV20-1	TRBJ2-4	TGCAGTGCCGCCAGAGTAGCTCTCGGGAACATTCAGTACTTC	CSAARVALGNIQYF
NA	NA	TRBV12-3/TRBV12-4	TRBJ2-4	TGTGCCAGCAGTTTTGCGATTTTCGGGGGAAACATTCAGTACTTC	CASSFAIFGGNIQYF
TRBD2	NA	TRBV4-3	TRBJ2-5	TGCGCCAGCAGCCAAGGGACTAGCGGGACAGAGACCCAGTACTTC	CASSQGTSGTETQYF
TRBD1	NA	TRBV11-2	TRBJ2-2	TGTGCCAGCAGCTTAGTTTCGGGACAGGGTGGCGGGGAGCTGTTTTTT	CASSLVSGQGGGELFF
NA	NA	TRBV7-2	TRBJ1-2	TGTGCCAGCAGCCCCAGACAGGAGTTCTATGGCTACACCTTC	CASSPRQEFYGYTF
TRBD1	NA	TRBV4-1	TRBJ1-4	TGCGCCAGCAGCCAGGAACAGGGGTCTAATGAAAAACTGTTTTTT	CASSQEQGSNEKLFF
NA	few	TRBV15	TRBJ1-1	TGTGCCACCAGCAGAGATCTCGGACCAAAGGACACTGAAGCTTTCTTT	CATSRDLGPKDTEAFF
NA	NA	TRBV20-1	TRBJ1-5	TGCAGTGCCATCAATACCGGGACACAGCATTTT	CSAINTGTQHF
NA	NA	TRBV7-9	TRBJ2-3	TGTGCCAGCAGCCCCCTCACGGACCCTCGGGGCACAGATACGCAGTATTTT	CASSPLTDPRGTDTQYF
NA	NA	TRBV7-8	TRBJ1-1	TGTGCCAGCAGCCTCCTTGGGGAGAACACTGAAGCTTTCTTT	CASSLLGENTEAFF
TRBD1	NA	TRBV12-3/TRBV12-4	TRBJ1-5	TGTGCCAGCAGTGAGACAGGGGGCAGTAATCAGCCCCAGCATTTT	CASSETGGSNQPQHF
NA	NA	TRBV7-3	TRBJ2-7	TGTGCCAGCAGCTTACAAGGCGCAGCGGGCGAGCAGTACTTC	CASSLQGAAGEQYF
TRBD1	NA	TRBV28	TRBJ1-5	TGTGCCAGCAGTTTAAGGGCCCGACAGGGGCTGGGACAGCCCCAGCATTTT	CASSLRARQGLGQPQHF
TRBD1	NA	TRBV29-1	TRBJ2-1	TGCAGCGTCGCACTTCTTGACAGGGACTCCTACAATGAGCAGTTCTTC	CSVALLDRDSYNEQFF
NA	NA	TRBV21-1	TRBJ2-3	TGTGCCAGCAGCAATAAGGGGGAAGGGTTCGCAGATACGCAGTATTTT	CASSNKGEGFADTQYF
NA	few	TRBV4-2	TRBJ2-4	TGTGCCAGCAGCGAGGGGTCCGACATTCAGTACTTC	CASSEGSDIQYF
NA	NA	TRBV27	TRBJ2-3	TGTGCCACCAAGATACAGGGAACAGATACGCAGTATTTT	CATKIQGTDTQYF
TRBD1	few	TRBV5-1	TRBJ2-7	TGCGCCAGCAGCTTGTTGGGACAGGGCAGGGGTGAGCAGTACTTC	CASSLLGQGRGEQYF
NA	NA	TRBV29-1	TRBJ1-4	TGCAGCGTTGGGCACAGGGTCTCAACTAATGAAAAACTGTTTTTT	CSVGHRVSTNEKLFF
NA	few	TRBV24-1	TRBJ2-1	TGTGCCACCAGTGAGGGGAATTACAATGAGCAGTTCTTC	CATSEGNYNEQFF
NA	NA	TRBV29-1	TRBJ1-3	TGCAGCGTTGTTCCGGGGGCCAGCTCTGGAAACACCATATATTTT	CSVVPGASSGNTIYF
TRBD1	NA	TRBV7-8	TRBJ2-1	TGTGCCAGCGGGCGGACAGGGGTCCCCTACAATGAGCAGTTCTTC	CASGRTGVPYNEQFF
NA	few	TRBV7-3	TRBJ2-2	TGTGCCAGCATGGAGGGATACACCGGGGAGCTGTTTTTT	CASMEGYTGELFF
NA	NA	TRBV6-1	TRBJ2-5	TGTGCCAGCAGACAGGGTTCGGGGGAGACCCAGTACTTC	CASRQGSGETQYF
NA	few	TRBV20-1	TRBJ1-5	TGCAGTGCTATGGTGGGGGCAAGCAATCAGCCCCAGCATTTT	CSAMVGASNQPQHF
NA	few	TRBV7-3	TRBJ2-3	TGTGCCAGCAGCCGGGCGATCACAGATACGCAGTATTTT	CASSRAITDTQYF
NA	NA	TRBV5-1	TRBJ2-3	TGCGCCAGCAGCTGGCTAGCGCCTAGCACAGATACGCAGTATTTT	CASSWLAPSTDTQYF
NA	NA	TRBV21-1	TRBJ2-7	TGTGCCAGCAGCAACTGGCGGGAGGTCGGGTACGAGCAGTACTTC	CASSNWREVGYEQYF